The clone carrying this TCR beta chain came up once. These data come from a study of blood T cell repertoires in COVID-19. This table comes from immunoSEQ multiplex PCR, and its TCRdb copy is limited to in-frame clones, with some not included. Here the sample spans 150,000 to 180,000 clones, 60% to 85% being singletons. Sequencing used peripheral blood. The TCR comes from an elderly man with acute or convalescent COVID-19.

The CDR3 DNA sequence: TGTGCCAGCCGGCGGACTACCTCCACAGATACGCAGTATTTT. It specifies CASRRTTSTDTQYF. This chain joins TRBV19 and TRBJ2-3, with a weak D call TRBD2 (6 bases). Trimming shortened V by 9 bases and J by 2 bases, and 15 bases separated the two germline ends. Germline CDR1 and CDR2: LNHDA and SQIVND (reference sequence). The CDR3 runs to 14 residues.